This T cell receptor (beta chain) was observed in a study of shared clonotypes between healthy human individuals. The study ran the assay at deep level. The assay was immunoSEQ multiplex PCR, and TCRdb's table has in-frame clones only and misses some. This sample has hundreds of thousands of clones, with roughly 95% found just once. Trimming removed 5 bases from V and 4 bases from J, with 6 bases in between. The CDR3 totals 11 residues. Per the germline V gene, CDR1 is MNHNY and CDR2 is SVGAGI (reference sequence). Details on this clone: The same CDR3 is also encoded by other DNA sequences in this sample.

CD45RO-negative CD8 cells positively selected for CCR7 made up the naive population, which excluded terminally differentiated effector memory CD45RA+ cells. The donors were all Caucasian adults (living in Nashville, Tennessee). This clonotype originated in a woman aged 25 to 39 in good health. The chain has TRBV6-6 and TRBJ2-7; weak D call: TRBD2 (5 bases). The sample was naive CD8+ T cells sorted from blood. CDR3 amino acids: CASSTGYEQYF. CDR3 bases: TGTGCCAGCAGTACGGGATACGAGCAGTACTTC.